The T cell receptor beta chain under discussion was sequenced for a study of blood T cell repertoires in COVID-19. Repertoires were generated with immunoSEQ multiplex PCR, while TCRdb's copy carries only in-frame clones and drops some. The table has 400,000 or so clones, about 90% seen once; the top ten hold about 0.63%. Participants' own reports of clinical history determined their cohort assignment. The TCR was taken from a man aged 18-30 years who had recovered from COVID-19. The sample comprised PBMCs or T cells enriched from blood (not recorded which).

CDR3 in amino acids: CAWRPGGAKNIQYF. The DNA of the CDR3 is TGTGCCTGGAGGCCGGGGGGGGCCAAAAACATTCAGTACTTC. The chain uses TRBV30 and TRBJ2-4, with 8 bases aligning to TRBD2. The germline CDR1 and CDR2 sequences are GTSNPN and SVGIG (reference sequence). The trim removed 3 bases at V and 1 base at J, leaving 2 bases unmatched. This CDR3 comprises 14 residues.